The clone carrying this T cell receptor (beta chain) was detected only a few times. What it recognizes is unknown. The data derive from a study of response to subunit inactivated influenza vaccine. CDR3 length: 15 amino acids. Trimming took off 5 bases at V and 5 bases at J, with 13 bases between the two ends. The germline gives CDR1 SGHTA, CDR2 FQGNSA. Study-level results: After each seasonal influenza vaccination, few new T cells are recruited, the authors suggested.

TCRdb called the RT-PCR reads again in MiXCR, with one record for every CDR3 protein. The sample consists of fewer than 550,000 distinct CDR3 sequences, 25% of them appearing once. The sample in question was CD4+ T cells sorted from PBMCs, obtained around 5 days after vaccination. The V and J genes are TRBV7-2 and TRBJ1-6, with D perhaps TRBD1 (6 bases). The source of this sequence is a man aged 45-65 years who received an inactivated influenza vaccine. CDR3 coding DNA: TGTGCCAGCAGCCCCAGACAGGACCATAATTCACCCCTCCACTTT. This gives the protein CASSPRQDHNSPLHF.